A selection of T cell receptor beta chains follows, all from one sample in a study of post-analysis software for immune sequencing data. Via MiXCR, TCRdb re-called the PCR reads, giving one row per CDR3 protein. The data contain 150,000 to 200,000 distinct CDR3 sequences, approximately 31% of them singletons. Sequenced material: blood. Every receptor here comes from a girl aged 10-17 years with multiple sclerosis. Both conserved end residues are part of each CDR3. Fields, in order: D gene, clone size, J gene, V gene, CDR3 protein, CDR3 DNA. The D gene is left open where the match is weak. Not all rows give a size; the values are once, few, many and, for expanded clones, a class.

TRBD1,-,TRBJ1-6,TRBV5-1,CASSFPTGDSPLHF,TGCGCCAGCAGCTTTCCGACAGGGGATTCGCCCCTCCACTTT
-,few,TRBJ1-1,TRBV28,CASTNSPEAFF,TGTGCCAGCACCAATTCTCCTGAAGCTTTCTTT
TRBD1,-,TRBJ1-5,TRBV7-8,CASSLKRGHQPQHF,TGTGCCAGCAGCTTAAAAAGGGGGCATCAGCCCCAGCATTTT
TRBD2,many,TRBJ2-1,TRBV7-3,CASSLDASGSSSYNEQFF,TGTGCCAGCAGCCTAGACGCTAGCGGATCGAGCTCCTACAATGAGCAGTTCTTC
TRBD2,-,TRBJ2-1,TRBV12-3/TRBV12-4,CASSPRALAGGLGRYNEQFF,TGTGCCAGCAGTCCGAGGGCCCTAGCGGGGGGTTTGGGGCGATACAATGAGCAGTTCTTC
TRBD2,-,TRBJ2-3,TRBV5-4,CASSSRLAGLTDTQYF,TGTGCCAGCAGCTCCAGACTAGCGGGGCTCACAGATACGCAGTATTTT
-,-,TRBJ2-1,TRBV7-2,CASSLSASSNEQFF,TGTGCCAGCAGCTTATCTGCTAGTTCCAATGAGCAGTTCTTC
TRBD1,many,TRBJ2-5,TRBV7-9,CACATGGSWETQYF,TGTGCCTGTGCGACAGGGGGCAGTTGGGAGACCCAGTACTTC
-,many,TRBJ2-5,TRBV12-3/TRBV12-4,CASGGDKAGTQYF,TGTGCCAGCGGGGGCGATAAGGCGGGGACCCAGTACTTC
TRBD1,-,TRBJ1-2,TRBV20-1,CSARGPGGQGDGYTF,TGCAGTGCTAGAGGTCCCGGGGGACAGGGGGATGGCTACACCTTC
TRBD1,-,TRBJ1-1,TRBV10-3,CAIRGQGPLNTEAFF,TGTGCCATCAGGGGACAGGGCCCTCTGAACACTGAAGCTTTCTTT
-,few,TRBJ1-3,TRBV28,CASSSPGGSGNTIYF,TGTGCCAGCAGTTCGCCCGGGGGCTCTGGAAACACCATATATTTT
TRBD1,many,TRBJ2-7,TRBV15,CATTPDRGYEQYF,TGTGCCACCACTCCGGACAGGGGATACGAGCAGTACTTC
TRBD1,few,TRBJ2-5,TRBV7-9,CASRAPGGEQYF,TGTGCCAGCAGGGCCCCAGGGGGAGAGCAGTACTTC
-,many,TRBJ2-5,TRBV5-4,CASSTGTLQETQYF,TGTGCCAGCAGCACCGGGACACTCCAAGAGACCCAGTACTTC
-,many,TRBJ1-2,TRBV5-5,CASSFSSVGAQSGYTF,TGTGCCAGCAGCTTTTCTTCTGTAGGGGCGCAAAGTGGCTACACCTTC
-,many,TRBJ1-5,TRBV7-8,CASSLIGEGQPQHF,TGTGCCAGCAGCTTAATTGGGGAGGGTCAGCCCCAGCATTTT
-,-,TRBJ2-4,TRBV28,CASSLWGAKNIQYF,TGTGCCAGCAGTTTATGGGGAGCCAAAAACATTCAGTACTTC
TRBD2,few,TRBJ2-1,TRBV2,CASSLAGGLSGEQFF,TGTGCCAGCAGCCTAGCGGGAGGGCTGTCGGGAGAGCAGTTCTTC
-,few,TRBJ1-2,TRBV11-2,CASSLESQGAGDYTF,TGTGCCAGCAGCTTAGAGTCTCAAGGGGCTGGTGACTACACCTTC
-,few,TRBJ1-5,TRBV12-3/TRBV12-4,CASSSGSLAQHF,TGTGCCAGCAGTTCTGGTTCGCTGGCCCAGCATTTT
-,-,TRBJ2-2,TRBV5-1,CASSLDGLNTGELFF,TGCGCCAGCAGCTTGGACGGGCTGAACACCGGGGAGCTGTTTTTT